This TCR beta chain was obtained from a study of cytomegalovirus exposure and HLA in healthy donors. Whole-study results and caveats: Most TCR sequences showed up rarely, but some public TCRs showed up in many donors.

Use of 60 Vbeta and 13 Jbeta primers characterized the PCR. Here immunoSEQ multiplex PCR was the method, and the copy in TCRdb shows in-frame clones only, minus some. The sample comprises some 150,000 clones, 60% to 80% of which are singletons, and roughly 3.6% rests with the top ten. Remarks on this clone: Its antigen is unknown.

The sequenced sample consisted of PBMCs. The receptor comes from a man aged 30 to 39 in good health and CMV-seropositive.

CDR3 sequence reads: CASSRTGEFGTEAFF. CDR3 coding DNA: TGTGCCAGCAGTAGGACAGGGGAATTCGGGACTGAAGCTTTCTTT. The rearrangement links TRBV2 to TRBJ1-1; 9 bases are shared with TRBD1. Germline trimming cut 5 bases from V and 5 bases from J; bases unmatched to any gene: 9. CDR1 is SNHLY, CDR2 FYNNEI, per germline. This CDR3 has 15 residues.